The next 18 T cell receptor beta chains were all read from a single sample in a study of early T cells in non-severe SARS-CoV-2 infection (dated by TCRdb to 2020 to 2023). To prepare the library, 5' RACE was applied. TCRdb records NextSeq 500 as the sequencer. In TCRdb, the public reads were trimmed at Q25 with fastp and aligned with MiXCR, with productive beta chains retained. Each entry merges the rows of one CDR3 protein and shows their most common DNA and genes. The sample profile shows tens of thousands of distinct CDR3 sequences; around 5.2% of them were found once. Jointly, the top ten make up over 2.5% of the sample. Material: whole blood. The origin of the receptors is an adult who was a healthcare worker with PCR-confirmed SARS-CoV-2 infection or an uninfected control (not recorded which).

This clonotype was counted ten times or more. This chain uses TRBV7-6 with TRBJ2-5, with TRBD1 matching over 10 bases. CDR1 is SGHVS, CDR2 FNYEAQ, per germline. CDR3 size: 14 residues. V trimming: 3 bases; J trimming: 5 bases; junction bases outside the gene matches: 3. This CDR3 is CASSLDRGRETQYF. The CDR3 coding sequence is TGTGCCAGCAGCTTGGACAGGGGGAGGGAGACCCAGTACTTC. Looking up the rest from reference TRBV7-6 and TRBJ2-5 gives the full variable domain: GAGVSQSPRYKVTKRGQDVALRCDPISGHVSLYWYRQALGQGPEFLTYFNYEAQQDKSGLPNDRFSAERPEGSISTLTIQRTEQRDSAMYRCASSLDRGRETQYFGPGTRLLVL.

This clonotype appeared many times. This sequence joins TRBV5-1 and TRBJ1-1; weak D call: TRBD1 (6 bases). The CDR3 extends over 15 amino acids. Germline V gene lookup returns CDR1 SGHRS and CDR2 YFSETQ. V was cut by 4 bases and J by 3 bases, with 16 bases left in between. CDR3 region: CASSPQTGTHTEAFF. As DNA, the CDR3 is TGCGCCAGCAGCCCTCAGACAGGAACTCACACTGAAGCTTTCTTT.

The rearrangement links TRBV2 to TRBJ1-2; TRBD1 agrees at 9 bases. V trimming: 7 bases; J trimming: 8 bases; junction bases outside the gene matches: 17. The CDR3 extends over 16 amino acids. The V gene's germline CDR1 is SNHLY and CDR2 FYNNEI. CDR3 coding DNA: TGTGCCAGCACTCCCCGAAGGGGACAGGGCCTGGAAGGCTACACCTTC. Translated: CASTPRRGQGLEGYTF.

The genes are TRBV11-2 and TRBJ2-5; perhaps TRBD2 as D (7 bases). The CDR3 consists of 16 residues. Germline V gives CDR1 SGHAT, CDR2 FQNNGV. Trimming removed 4 bases at V and 1 base at J, with 16 bases between. This chain's CDR3 is CASSSTMGGPQETQYF. The CDR3 bases are TGTGCCAGCAGCTCCACCATGGGGGGGCCCCAAGAGACCCAGTACTTC.

This clonotype has a count of ten or more. The chain has TRBV11-2 and TRBJ1-2, with 7 bases matching TRBD1. V lost 4 bases and J lost 5; bases outside the gene matches: 7. Germline V CDR1 and CDR2: SGHAT, FQNNGV. The CDR3 totals 14 residues. The CDR3 loop is CASSSFTGVYGYTF. In DNA, the CDR3 is TGTGCCAGCAGCTCCTTCACAGGGGTGTATGGCTACACCTTC.

This clonotype has a count of ten or more. The rearrangement uses TRBV27 and TRBJ2-3, with D tentatively TRBD1 or TRBD2 (5 bases each). This CDR3 spans 15 amino acids. Between the trimmed V and J ends, which lost 3 bases and 2 bases, there was a span of 12 bases. Germline CDR1 is MNHEY and CDR2 is SMNVEV (reference sequence). The CDR3, as DNA: TGTGCCAGCAGTTTCACGGGACCCTACACAGATACGCAGTATTTT. It encodes CASSFTGPYTDTQYF.

This clonotype was seen ten or more times. This rearrangement joins TRBV20-1 to TRBJ1-3; no clear D. CDR3 length equals 13 residues. The germline CDR1 and CDR2 sequences are DFQATT and SNEGSKA (reference sequence). The V end was cut by 6 bases, the J end by 2 bases, with 11 bases between. CDR3 sequence: CSAGGQAGNTIYF. CDR3 DNA sequence: TGCAGTGCGGGTGGTCAGGCTGGAAACACCATATATTTT.

The sample holds many counts of this clonotype. V is TRBV6-1 and J is TRBJ2-1; D not certain. The germline gives CDR1 MNHNS, CDR2 SASEGT. The length of the CDR3 is 15 residues. The V end lost 8 bases, the J end lost 0 bases, and 14 bases lay between the germline ends. Here the CDR3 reads CASGEIVLSYNEQFF. The DNA for the CDR3 is TGTGCCAGCGGGGAAATCGTTCTCTCCTACAATGAGCAGTTCTTC.

In its sample, this clonotype was seen a few times. The chain employs TRBV27 and TRBJ2-2, with TRBD1 matching 10 bases. The CDR3 sequence is 16 residues long. The V segment lost 3 bases and the J segment 4 bases; nucleotides outside the gene matches: 5. Germline V gene lookup returns CDR1 MNHEY and CDR2 SMNVEV (reference sequence). The CDR3 loop is CASSFGTGDITGELFF. The DNA for the CDR3 is TGTGCCAGCAGTTTTGGGACAGGGGATATCACCGGGGAGCTGTTTTTT.

This clonotype was counted a few times. This chain links TRBV12-3 or TRBV12-4 with TRBJ1-1; D possibly corresponds to TRBD1 (5 bases). The CDR3 sequence is 12 residues long. The V gene lost 6 bases and the J gene lost 6 bases, with 11 bases spanning the gap. The CDR3 protein is CASRQGSAEAFF. The CDR3 DNA reads as TGTGCCAGCAGGCAGGGTTCCGCTGAAGCTTTCTTT.

This rearrangement joins TRBV18 to TRBJ2-7; D is ambiguous. The germline gives CDR1 KGHSH, CDR2 LQKENI. The CDR3 runs to 11 residues. V was cut by 6 bases and J by 4 bases, with 7 bases left in between. DNA for the CDR3: TGTGCCAGCTCCCCGGGTTACGAGCAGTACTTC. As protein: CASSPGYEQYF.

The sample holds many counts of this clonotype. For the CDR3, the DNA is TGTGCCAGCAGCCCGCAGACAGGGATGAACACTGAAGCTTTCTTT. Translation gives CASSPQTGMNTEAFF. The chain combines TRBV9 with TRBJ1-1, with TRBD1 matching over 7 bases. This CDR3 is built from 15 residues. CDR1 is SGDLS, CDR2 YYNGEE, per germline. The V segment lost 4 bases and the J segment 0 bases; nucleotides outside the gene matches: 6.

This clonotype was seen ten or more times. The V call is TRBV5-1, the J call TRBJ2-3; 8 positions agree with TRBD2. The V gene end was trimmed by 2 bases and the J gene end by 0 bases; junction bases not matched to a gene: 11. The CDR3 is 18 amino acids. CDR1 is SGHRS and CDR2 is YFSETQ in the germline V gene. CDR3 sequence (DNA): TGCGCCAGCAGCTTAGGAGCGGGGGCCCGAGCTAGCACAGATACGCAGTATTTT. Encoded protein: CASSLGAGARASTDTQYF.

The V call is TRBV2, the J call TRBJ1-6; a weak D match, TRBD1 (6 bases). The germline V and J ends were trimmed by 6 bases and 9 bases, with 18 bases remaining between them. The CDR3 covers 15 residues. CDR1 and CDR2 (germline): SNHLY, FYNNEI. Written as DNA, the CDR3 is TGTGCCAGCAGCCGGGCCGGGCCAGGGGTTTCACCCCTCCACTTT. The encoded protein is CASSRAGPGVSPLHF. The full variable domain, its missing parts supplied by reference TRBV2 and TRBJ1-6, is EPEVTQTPSHQVTQMGQEVILRCVPISNHLYFYWYRQILGQKVEFLVSFYNNEISEKSEIFDDQFSVERPDGSNFTLKIRSTKLEDSAMYFCASSRAGPGVSPLHFGNGTRLTVT.

This clonotype is labeled medium-sized. The J gene is TRBJ2-5, the V gene TRBV20-1; a possible D gene is TRBD1 (5 bases). The germline CDR1 and CDR2 sequences are DFQATT and SNEGSKA (reference sequence). The length of the CDR3 is 17 residues. Trimming pared 3 bases from V and 2 bases from J, leaving 22 bases between. The CDR3, as DNA: TGCAGTGCTAGTTCCCACCACAGGCCCACTTGGCAAGAGACCCAGTACTTC. Amino acids: CSASSHHRPTWQETQYF.

This clonotype came up many times. The chain has TRBV10-3 and TRBJ1-4; 8 bases agree with TRBD1. With 3 bases clipped from V and 4 bases from J, the junction kept 7 bases outside the gene matches. Germline V gene lookup returns CDR1 ENHRY and CDR2 SYGVKD. There are 16 residues in the CDR3. CDR3 bases: TGTGCCATCAGTGACTACGGGACAGGAGTTAATGAAAAACTGTTTTTT. Its protein product is CAISDYGTGVNEKLFF.

The chain couples TRBV19 to TRBJ2-7, with a tentative D call TRBD1 (6 bases). V was cut by 3 bases and J by 4 bases, with 10 bases left in between. This CDR3 has 13 residues. Germline V gene data show CDR1 as LNHDA and CDR2 as SQIVND (reference sequence). CDR3 nucleotides: TGTGCCAGTAGTATCCAGGGGCTTTACGAGCAGTACTTC. Translated, it gives CASSIQGLYEQYF.

This clonotype was seen at least ten times. J is TRBJ2-5 and V is TRBV7-2; 13 bases fit TRBD2. Trimming at V came to 4 bases and at J to 5 bases, leaving 7 bases not matched to a gene. The V gene's germline CDR1 is SGHTA and CDR2 FQGNSA. CDR3 size: 16 residues. The CDR3 nucleotides read TGTGCCAGCAGCTCGTGGACTAGCGGGGGCCCCGAGACCCAGTACTTC. It translates to CASSSWTSGGPETQYF.